These 31 T cell receptor beta chains were sequenced from one sample in a study of T cells in Graves' hyperthyroidism and ophthalmopathy. TCR beta CDR3 regions were amplified from RNA transcripts. The HTBI primer set drove a first-round RT-PCR of the TCR CDR3. TCRdb fed the multiplex PCR reads into MiXCR, producing one record per CDR3 protein. Here the sample spans about 98,000 distinct CDR3 sequences, approximately 39% being singletons. Sequencing was done on a sample of peripheral blood or thyroid tissue (not recorded which). These receptor sequences come from a woman aged 25-40 years with Graves' hyperthyroidism.

Of note for this clonotype: Just one base apart from a much larger clone, this may be a read error. The chain uses TRBV5-1 and TRBJ2-2; the match to TRBD2 covers 14 bases. The CDR3 has 15 amino acids. Germline V gene lookup returns CDR1 SGHRS and CDR2 YFSETQ. This chain's CDR3 is CAGSVGLAGGEELFF. The CDR3 DNA sequence: TGCGCCGGCAGCGTCGGACTAGCGGGAGGAGAGGAGCTGTTTTTT.

The genes are TRBV15 and TRBJ2-7; TRBD2 matches at 7 bases. Germline-derived CDR1 and CDR2 are LNHNV and YYDKDF (reference sequence). With V trimmed by 5 bases and J by 4 bases, 5 bases remained unmatched. The CDR3 length is 13 residues. This CDR3 reads CATSGRARYEQYF. CDR3 sequence (DNA): TGTGCCACCAGCGGGAGGGCCCGGTACGAGCAGTACTTC.

The chain couples TRBV6-6 to TRBJ2-3; D remains ambiguous. V gave up 5 bases and J gave up 0 bases, with 12 bases separating them. Looked up from germline, CDR1 is MNHNY and CDR2 is SVGAGI (reference sequence). This CDR3 region has 15 residues. CDR3 coding DNA: TGTGCCAGCAGTCCGACAAGTGGGAGCACAGATACGCAGTATTTT. Its translation: CASSPTSGSTDTQYF.

This clonotype rates as medium-sized. This chain joins TRBV9 and TRBJ1-1; 8 bases line up with TRBD1. The germline V gene encodes CDR1 SGDLS and CDR2 YYNGEE. The CDR3 loop spans 14 amino acids. With V trimmed by 2 bases and J by 4 bases, 4 bases remained unmatched. The chain's CDR3 is CASSVSQGGTEAFF. CDR3 DNA sequence: TGTGCCAGCAGCGTGTCACAGGGGGGCACTGAAGCTTTCTTT.

This clonotype was observed a handful of times. This chain uses TRBV28 with TRBJ2-7; D not resolved. Per germline, CDR1 MDHEN and CDR2 SYDVKM. This CDR3 comprises 15 residues. The germline V and J ends were trimmed by 5 bases and 6 bases, with 20 bases remaining between them. CDR3 in DNA: TGTGCCAGCAGTCCTCCTCTCACAGTAGGTAGCGAGCAGTACTTC. It codes for CASSPPLTVGSEQYF.

This clonotype was seen many times. The chain recombines TRBV7-8 with TRBJ1-5; D uncertain. Trimming removed 4 bases from V and 9 bases from J, with 10 bases in between. CDR1 and CDR2 from the germline V gene are SGHVS and FQNEAQ. The CDR3 totals 12 residues. The CDR3 sequence: CASSSGRRPQHF. The CDR3 DNA reads as TGTGCCAGCAGCTCTGGGCGTCGGCCCCAGCATTTT.

The chain joins TRBV7-2 to TRBJ1-4, with a possible D match to TRBD1 (6 bases). Trimming shortened V by 5 bases and J by 8 bases, and 21 bases separated the two germline ends. CDR1 and CDR2 from the germline V gene are SGHTA and FQGNSA. The CDR3 is made up of 16 amino acids. The DNA for the CDR3 is TGTGCCAGCAGCCCCTCGGGGGCACAACGGAGAGAAAAACTGTTTTTT. It codes for CASSPSGAQRREKLFF.

The table lists this clonotype with many counts. This chain uses TRBV5-1 with TRBJ2-5; no definite D call. The V end lost 0 bases, the J end lost 1 base, and 1 base lay between the germline ends. The germline V gene has CDR1 SGHRS and CDR2 YFSETQ. The CDR3 has 12 residues. The CDR3 region has the DNA TGCGCCAGCAGCTTGGCCCAAGAGACCCAGTACTTC. Residues: CASSLAQETQYF.

The chain joins TRBV28 to TRBJ1-6; D unclear. V was cut by 0 bases and J by 0 bases, with 12 bases left in between. This CDR3 contains 18 residues. Germline CDR1 and CDR2: MDHEN and SYDVKM. CDR3 nucleotides: TGTGCCAGCAGTTTATGGGCGGCGATCGGCTCCTATAATTCACCCCTCCACTTT. Translating it yields CASSLWAAIGSYNSPLHF.

The J gene is TRBJ1-6, the V gene TRBV7-2; no definite D call. V was clipped by 5 bases and J by 10 bases, with 18 bases between them. The germline gives CDR1 SGHTA, CDR2 FQGNSA. The CDR3 has 15 amino acids. As DNA, the CDR3 is TGTGCCAGCAGCGTCCATCCAGGCATGGGGTCACCCCTCCACTTT. This sequence encodes CASSVHPGMGSPLHF.

This clonotype was recorded many times. This rearrangement joins TRBV20-1 to TRBJ1-2; D is ambiguous. CDR3 size: 15 residues. The V gene's germline CDR1 is DFQATT and CDR2 SNEGSKA (reference sequence). The ends were cut back, 0 bases at V and 0 bases at J, with 11 bases in the middle. DNA of the CDR3: TGCAGTGCTAGAGATCACGCGGGAGCTAACTATGGCTACACCTTC. This gives the protein CSARDHAGANYGYTF.

The chain combines TRBV7-9 with TRBJ2-2, with D tentatively TRBD1 or TRBD2 (5 bases each). Germline loops: CDR1 SEHNR, CDR2 FQNEAQ (reference sequence). This CDR3 has 14 residues. With 5 bases removed from V and 5 bases from J, the gap between germline ends came to 12 bases. CDR3 sequence (DNA): TGTGCCAGCAGCCCCCGGGGACGGACCGGGGAGCTGTTTTTT. Protein sequence: CASSPRGRTGELFF.

The chain recombines TRBV7-2 with TRBJ1-1, with a possible D match to TRBD1 (5 bases). V lost 0 bases and J 9 bases, leaving 14 bases between the germline ends. Germline CDR1 and CDR2: SGHTA and FQGNSA. The CDR3 length is 14 residues. CDR3 protein: CASSLAGSGSKAFF. The CDR3 DNA reads as TGTGCCAGCAGCTTAGCCGGGTCAGGGAGTAAAGCTTTCTTT. Based on the CDR3 plus reference TRBV7-2 and TRBJ1-1, the full variable domain is GAGVSQSPSNKVTEKGKDVELRCDPISGHTALYWYRQSLGQGLEFLIYFQGNSAPDKSGLPSDRFSAERTGGSVSTLTIQRTQQEDSAVYLCASSLAGSGSKAFFGQGTRLTVV.

For this clonotype: This may be a read error: a much more frequent sequence differs by one nucleotide. V usage is TRBV3-1 and J usage is TRBJ2-7; 8 bases fit TRBD2. The CDR3 runs 15 residues. The germline CDR1 and CDR2 sequences are LGHDT and YNNKEL (reference sequence). The CDR3 DNA sequence: TGTACCAGCAGCCGCTACGGGACTAGGGCGCTCGAGCAGTACTTC. Translation: CTSSRYGTRALEQYF.

J is TRBJ1-1 and V is TRBV7-3; D remains unclear. This CDR3 region has 10 residues. V was cut by 6 bases and J by 5 bases, with 4 bases left in between. The V gene's germline CDR1 is SGHTA and CDR2 FQGTGA. The DNA for the CDR3 is TGTGCCAGCAGGGAGACTGAAGCTTTCTTT. It codes for CASRETEAFF.

This clonotype was observed at least ten times. V is TRBV7-2 and J is TRBJ2-3; D gene ambiguous. This CDR3 has 11 residues. CDR1 is SGHTA and CDR2 is FQGNSA in the germline V gene. V gave up 5 bases and J gave up 6 bases, with 6 bases separating them. CDR3 in DNA: TGTGCCAGCAGCGAGTACGATACGCAGTATTTT. Translating it yields CASSEYDTQYF. Full variable domain (outside the CDR3, taken from reference TRBV7-2 and TRBJ2-3): GAGVSQSPSNKVTEKGKDVELRCDPISGHTALYWYRQSLGQGLEFLIYFQGNSAPDKSGLPSDRFSAERTGGSVSTLTIQRTQQEDSAVYLCASSEYDTQYFGPGTRLTVL.

On this clonotype: One junction end does not reproduce the germline sequence, and a read error may be involved. The rearrangement joins TRBV5-6 to TRBJ1-1; D is undetermined. CDR1 and CDR2 (germline): SGHDT, YYEEEE. The CDR3 is 13 residues long. The CDR3 loop is CASSKGKGTEAFF. The CDR3 coding sequence is TGTGCCAGCAGCAAGGGAAAGGGCACTGAGGCTTTCTTT.

This clonotype has ten or more counts. The CDR3 DNA reads TGTGCCACCGCTGGTGGGGGGGATGGGGCCGAGCAGTACTTC. Its translation is CATAGGGDGAEQYF. The chain has TRBV15 and TRBJ2-7; 7 bases map to TRBD2. CDR1 and CDR2 (germline): LNHNV, YYDKDF (reference sequence). The CDR3 contains 14 residues. The V gene end was trimmed by 8 bases and the J gene end by 6 bases; junction bases not matched to a gene: 13.

This clonotype was observed at least ten times. The chain couples TRBV7-9 to TRBJ1-1, with TRBD1 as a possible D gene (5 bases). This CDR3 contains 14 residues. The germline gives CDR1 SEHNR, CDR2 FQNEAQ (reference sequence). Trimming pared 3 bases from V and 4 bases from J, leaving 12 bases between. As DNA, the CDR3 is TGTGCCAGCAGCTTCTTTGACAGTTCCACTGAAGCTTTCTTT. This gives the protein CASSFFDSSTEAFF.

This clonotype was seen repeatedly, ten times or more. CDR3 sequence: CASSQSPRANYGYTF. The CDR3 bases are TGCGCCAGCAGCCAAAGTCCGAGGGCGAACTATGGCTACACCTTC. V is TRBV4-1 and J is TRBJ1-2; D not certain. The length of the CDR3 is 15 residues. Germline-derived CDR1 and CDR2 are MGHRA and YSYEKL. Trimming removed 2 bases at V and 2 bases at J, with 12 bases between.

The table lists this clonotype with a count of one. This CDR3 fails to terminate in the conserved phenylalanine or tryptophan, so it likely reflects a read error. Because the CDR3's place on the DNA is in doubt, the DNA is left out and the CDR3 is given as listed by TCRdb. The chain carries TRBV7-8 and TRBJ2-5; the table names TRBD2, a call not compared with the DNA. The CDR3 is 12 amino acids in total, end residues counted. Per germline, CDR1 SGHVS and CDR2 FQNEAQ. This chain's CDR3 is CASSLGAGDPNT.

Written as DNA, the CDR3 is TGTGCCAGCAGCTTGGGGATCGGGGAGCTGTTTTTT. Protein sequence: CASSLGIGELFF. The chain uses TRBV7-6 and TRBJ2-2; D gene unclear. CDR3 length: 12 amino acids. Germline CDR1 is SGHVS and CDR2 is FNYEAQ. The V end was cut by 3 bases, the J end by 7 bases, with 6 bases between. Full variable domain (rest looked up from reference TRBV7-6 and TRBJ2-2): GAGVSQSPRYKVTKRGQDVALRCDPISGHVSLYWYRQALGQGPEFLTYFNYEAQQDKSGLPNDRFSAERPEGSISTLTIQRTEQRDSAMYRCASSLGIGELFFGEGSRLTVL.

This clonotype came up many times. The CDR3: CAINRDSPNLGGGYTF. The CDR3 nucleotides are TGTGCCATCAATCGGGACAGTCCTAACTTGGGAGGTGGCTACACCTTC. V and J are TRBV10-3 and TRBJ1-2; 7 bases fit TRBD1. Germline V gene data show CDR1 as ENHRY and CDR2 as SYGVKD. With 7 bases clipped from V and 7 bases from J, the junction kept 18 bases outside the gene matches. This CDR3 contains 16 residues.

This clonotype was seen at least ten times. V gene TRBV20-1 combines with J gene TRBJ1-1; tentative D call: TRBD1 (6 bases). The germline V gene has CDR1 DFQATT and CDR2 SNEGSKA (reference sequence). Trimming cost V 0 bases and J 7 bases, with 12 bases left between them. The CDR3 totals 13 residues. The CDR3 spells CSARDPTGLEAFF. CDR3 bases: TGCAGTGCTAGAGACCCGACAGGACTTGAAGCTTTCTTT.

This clonotype was detected ten times or more. The gene calls are TRBV5-1 and TRBJ2-7; D is uncertain. Germline V gene lookup returns CDR1 SGHRS and CDR2 YFSETQ. V shed 2 bases and J shed 3 bases, with 9 bases lying between them. There are 13 residues in the CDR3. The CDR3 bases are TGCGCCAGCAGCTTTCGAGCAAACTACGAGCAGTACTTC. Its translation: CASSFRANYEQYF.

This clonotype came up once. Being one base from a much bigger clone, this may be a read error. The chain uses TRBV6-1 and TRBJ2-3; 12 bases map to TRBD2. Germline assignment: CDR1 MNHNS and CDR2 SASEGT. This CDR3 spans 15 amino acids. V gave up 6 bases and J gave up 8 bases; unmatched junction bases: 9. The CDR3 sequence is CASSTLAGGAGTQYF. The CDR3 DNA reads as TGTGCCAGCAGCACACTAGCGGGAGGCGCAGGTACGCAGTATTTT.

This clonotype was found once. The chain joins TRBV10-3 to TRBJ2-7, with 10 bases fitting TRBD1. Unmatched junction bases numbered 8, after V lost 2 bases and J lost 4 bases. This CDR3 region has 16 residues. Germline assignment: CDR1 ENHRY and CDR2 SYGVKD. CDR3 in amino acids: CAISEPRDRGFYEQYF. The DNA of the CDR3 is TGTGCCATCAGTGAGCCCCGGGACAGGGGATTTTACGAGCAGTACTTC.

This clonotype has a count of ten or more. The CDR3 region has the DNA TGTGCCAGCCGGTTGCAGACCTACGAGCAGTACTTC. It encodes CASRLQTYEQYF. The chain combines TRBV6-5 with TRBJ2-7; D remains unclear. Trimming shortened V by 8 bases and J by 2 bases, and 10 bases separated the two germline ends. Germline V gene lookup returns CDR1 MNHEY and CDR2 SVGAGI. The CDR3 sequence is 12 residues long.

Ten or more counts support this clonotype. The rearrangement uses TRBV7-8 and TRBJ2-7, with 7 bases aligning to TRBD1. The CDR3 runs to 14 residues. J was trimmed by 6 bases and V by 6 bases; bases with no gene match: 11. Germline V gene sequence: CDR1 SGHVS, CDR2 FQNEAQ. The CDR3 DNA reads as TGTGCCAGCAGGAATGACAGGGTCCTGAGCGAGCAGTACTTC. Its protein is CASRNDRVLSEQYF.

This clonotype was seen ten or more times. The chain recombines TRBV12-3 or TRBV12-4 with TRBJ2-7; D is uncertain. The CDR3 contains 15 residues. Between the trimmed V and J ends, which lost 1 base and 2 bases, there was a span of 12 bases. In DNA form, the CDR3 reads TGTGCCAGCAGTTTAGACGAACAGAGACCCTACGAGCAGTACTTC. Translated: CASSLDEQRPYEQYF.

The rearrangement uses TRBV5-1 and TRBJ1-2; TRBD1 matches at 8 bases. With V trimmed by 8 bases and J by 3 bases, 9 bases remained unmatched. The CDR3 has 14 amino acids. Germline CDR1 reads SGHRS; CDR2 reads YFSETQ. The CDR3 DNA follows: TGCGCCAGTACCCGGGACAGGTCGGACTATGGCTACACCTTC. This codes for CASTRDRSDYGYTF.